Sequencing of this TCR beta chain was carried out in a study of blood T cell repertoires in COVID-19. The overall study: The United States, Italy and Spain supplied acute and convalescent COVID-19 samples.

Methods used by the authors: How many nucleated cells were present was estimated from reference gene primer amplification. Profiled with immunoSEQ multiplex PCR; TCRdb holds only in-frame clones, not every one. D and trimming were read from the DNA, whereas the V and J calls and clone size are those reported in that table. There are around 94,000 clones in the sample; roughly 80% occur only once, and around 4.5% lies in the top ten. This CDR3 has 16 residues. The J segment lost 5 bases and the V segment lost 5 bases, leaving 10 bases of the junction unmatched. In germline, CDR1 is SGHTA, CDR2 FQGNSA.

The sequence came from a human donor in a cohort sampled during active COVID-19. The source material was peripheral blood. The chain links TRBV7-2 to TRBJ2-5; 11 bases fit TRBD1. The CDR3 DNA follows: TGTGCCAGCAGCCCTATAGGACAGGGGGCTTGGGAGACCCAGTACTTC. Encoded protein: CASSPIGQGAWETQYF.